The 27 T cell receptor beta chains listed next were all sequenced from one sample in a study of neoadjuvant anti-PD-1 for oral cavity cancer (dated by TCRdb to about 2021). The time point label corresponds to: before neoadjuvant nivolumab. The method was the immunoSEQ multiplex PCR assay. The table comes from immuneACCESS by way of TCRdb, which keeps in-frame sequences with V and J called. Part of the clones is missing from these tables; in studies checked, under half for an unresolved V gene and the rest for unknown reasons. This sample holds about 79,000 clones; around 83% were observed only once. The top ten constitute more than 3% of the sample. This specimen was PBMCs, taken before nivolumab (anti-PD-1) treatment. The source is a person between 35 and 79 years old with oral cavity squamous cell carcinoma.

The chain has TRBV28 and TRBJ1-2; D is perhaps TRBD1 (5 bases). CDR3 size: 12 residues. CDR1 is MDHEN, CDR2 SYDVKM, per germline. V lost 7 bases and J 8 bases, leaving 14 bases between the germline ends. CDR3 DNA sequence: TGTGCCAGCATGTATCAGGGCGCAGGCTACACCTTC. Protein product: CASMYQGAGYTF.

The chain uses TRBV28 and TRBJ2-1, with TRBD2 matching 7 bases. This CDR3 spans 14 amino acids. The junction had 12 bases not matched to a gene; V was cut back by 6 bases and J by 10 bases. Germline values: CDR1 MDHEN, CDR2 SYDVKM. DNA for the CDR3: TGTGCCAGCAGCCCTCTGGGGGAGGGCGGGGAGCAGTTCTTC. Amino acid sequence: CASSPLGEGGEQFF.

This clone was found once. The chain employs TRBV7-9 and TRBJ2-3; unclear D gene. V lost 2 bases and J 2 bases, leaving 11 bases between the germline ends. CDR3 length: 15 residues. Germline loops: CDR1 SEHNR, CDR2 FQNEAQ (reference sequence). CDR3 loop: CASSLSAIATDTQYF. The CDR3 region has the DNA TGTGCCAGCAGCTTATCGGCTATCGCCACAGATACGCAGTATTTT.

This clone has more than one count but fewer than ten. The V gene is TRBV7-9, the J gene TRBJ2-1, with D perhaps TRBD1 (5 bases). V lost 1 base, J lost 7 bases, and 14 bases lay in between. CDR1 and CDR2 (germline): SEHNR, FQNEAQ (reference sequence). The CDR3 length is 15 residues. The CDR3 spells CASSLDRTPSNEQFF. CDR3 DNA sequence: TGTGCCAGCAGCTTAGACCGGACACCCTCGAATGAGCAGTTCTTC. Combining the CDR3 with reference TRBV7-9 and TRBJ2-1 gives the whole variable domain DTGVSQNPRHKITKRGQNVTFRCDPISEHNRLYWYRQTLGQGPEFLTYFQNEAQLEKSRLLSDRFSAERPKGSFSTLEIQRTEQGDSAMYLCASSLDRTPSNEQFFGPGTRLTVL.

The V call is TRBV5-1, the J call TRBJ1-1; D gene ambiguous. The CDR3 consists of 13 residues. V was clipped by 0 bases and J by 7 bases, with 10 bases between them. Germline V gives CDR1 SGHRS, CDR2 YFSETQ. This chain's CDR3 is CASSLAGSFEAFF. The CDR3 nucleotides are TGCGCCAGCAGCTTGGCAGGTTCCTTTGAAGCTTTCTTT.

V usage is TRBV5-8 and J usage is TRBJ1-2; TRBD1 is a possible D gene (5 bases). V lost 0 bases, J lost 7 bases, and 16 bases lay in between. The CDR3 loop spans 15 amino acids. Germline values: CDR1 SGHTS, CDR2 YDEGEE. DNA for the CDR3: TGTGCCAGCAGCTTGGTGGGCAGGCCGGGACCTGGCTACACCTTC. Translating gives CASSLVGRPGPGYTF.

V usage is TRBV9 and J usage is TRBJ2-3; 8 nucleotides match TRBD1. Germline V gene sequence: CDR1 SGDLS, CDR2 YYNGEE. The CDR3 is made up of 16 amino acids. The V and J ends lost 0 bases and 1 base, in that order; junction bases with no gene match: 4. In DNA, the CDR3 is TGTGCCAGCAGCGTAGTGGCGGGACAGGGCACAGATACGCAGTATTTT. This encodes CASSVVAGQGTDTQYF.

This clone was observed a few times. The chain combines TRBV4-2 with TRBJ1-2; no clear D. The CDR3 spans 15 residues. Germline CDR1 is LGHNA and CDR2 is YNFKEQ. Trimming left V 1 base short and J 1 base short, with 10 bases between. The CDR3 loop is CASSQANSNNYGYTF. For the CDR3, the DNA is TGTGCCAGCAGCCAAGCTAACAGTAATAACTATGGCTACACCTTC.

The chain carries TRBV9 and TRBJ2-5; tentative D call: TRBD1 (5 bases). Trimming stripped 4 bases from V and 5 bases from J, with 27 bases between. The V gene's germline CDR1 is SGDLS and CDR2 YYNGEE. The CDR3 totals 18 residues. The chain's CDR3 is CASSPTGEDTSPRETQYF. DNA for the CDR3: TGTGCCAGCAGCCCCACGGGTGAGGACACATCTCCCCGGGAGACCCAGTACTTC.

The sample holds one count of this clone. The V call is TRBV4-1, the J call TRBJ2-1; D may correspond to TRBD1 or TRBD2 (5 bases each). The germline gives CDR1 MGHRA, CDR2 YSYEKL. Trimming cost V 3 bases and J 10 bases, with 16 bases left between them. CDR3 length: 14 amino acids. CDR3 residues: CASSHGALAPEQFF. The CDR3, as DNA: TGCGCCAGCAGCCACGGGGCCCTAGCCCCCGAGCAGTTCTTC.

The CDR3 DNA is TGTGCCAGCAGCCAAGTGACAGGGGGTCAGCCCCAGCATTTT. Translated, it gives CASSQVTGGQPQHF. The chain combines TRBV14 with TRBJ1-5, with 9 bases identical to TRBD1. The germline V gene encodes CDR1 SGHDN and CDR2 FVKESK. The CDR3 is made up of 14 amino acids. V was clipped by 1 base and J by 6 bases; unmatched bases: 1.

The chain links TRBV10-3 to TRBJ1-1; D is unclear. The CDR3 length is 10 residues. The germline CDR1 and CDR2 sequences are ENHRY and SYGVKD. In DNA form, the CDR3 reads TGTGGAGAGGGTTACACTGAAGCTTTCTTT. Translating it yields CGEGYTEAFF.

The V call is TRBV7-3, the J call TRBJ2-7; 8 bases fit TRBD2. The J segment lost 1 base and the V segment lost 1 base, leaving 6 bases of the junction unmatched. The CDR3 runs 16 residues. Germline CDR1 reads SGHTA; CDR2 reads FQGTGA. The CDR3 region is CASSLIPAGASYEQYF. The CDR3 DNA reads as TGTGCCAGCAGCTTAATACCAGCGGGAGCGTCCTACGAGCAGTACTTC.

The CDR3 DNA is TGTGCCAGCAGTCCTGGTCGCGGCAACTATGGCTACACCTTC. This encodes CASSPGRGNYGYTF. The V gene is TRBV2, the J gene TRBJ1-2; D is ambiguous. CDR3 size: 14 residues. Germline CDR1 reads SNHLY; CDR2 reads FYNNEI. V lost 5 bases, J lost 2 bases, and 12 bases lay in between.

The chain employs TRBV7-2 and TRBJ1-1; possibly TRBD1 for D (5 bases). V lost 6 bases to trimming and J lost 3 bases, with 11 bases between them. The CDR3 is made up of 13 amino acids. Germline V gives CDR1 SGHTA, CDR2 FQGNSA. The CDR3 loop is CASRFTGDTEAFF. The CDR3 nucleotides are TGTGCCAGCAGATTCACAGGAGACACTGAAGCTTTCTTT.

The chain uses TRBV7-9 and TRBJ2-7; 8 bases align to TRBD1. The CDR3 extends over 15 amino acids. Looked up from germline, CDR1 is SEHNR and CDR2 is FQNEAQ (reference sequence). J was trimmed by 2 bases and V by 6 bases; bases with no gene match: 9. CDR3 DNA: TGTGCCAGCAGTTGGACAGGGAAGTTGCCCTACGAGCAGTACTTC. It specifies CASSWTGKLPYEQYF.

This rearrangement joins TRBV11-2 to TRBJ1-4; D uncertain. Germline assignment: CDR1 SGHAT and CDR2 FQNNGV. Trimming pared 6 bases from V and 7 bases from J, leaving 18 bases between. This CDR3 spans 15 amino acids. This chain's CDR3 is CASRPIPGNGEKLFF. The CDR3 nucleotides read TGTGCCAGCAGACCTATCCCCGGGAACGGTGAAAAACTGTTTTTT.

The gene calls are TRBV6-5 and TRBJ1-1; TRBD1 might be the D (6 bases). V was pared by 7 bases and J by 4 bases, with 16 bases between. CDR1 MNHEY and CDR2 SVGAGI come from the germline V gene. There are 14 residues in the CDR3. Here the CDR3 reads CASIRGARGTEAFF. The CDR3 DNA reads TGTGCCAGCATTCGGGGGGCGCGGGGCACTGAAGCTTTCTTT.

The J gene is TRBJ2-7, the V gene TRBV6-1; D not certain. With 4 bases removed from V and 0 bases from J, the gap between germline ends came to 10 bases. CDR1 and CDR2 from the germline V gene are MNHNS and SASEGT. The CDR3 is made up of 14 amino acids. This CDR3 is CASSGTYTSYEQYF. CDR3 nucleotide sequence: TGTGCCAGCAGTGGTACATACACCTCCTACGAGCAGTACTTC.

The V and J genes are TRBV5-1 and TRBJ1-5; D ambiguous. CDR3 length: 14 amino acids. V gave up 0 bases and J gave up 6 bases, with 10 bases separating them. Germline assignment: CDR1 SGHRS and CDR2 YFSETQ. The CDR3 DNA follows: TGCGCCAGCAGCTTGGGCGACAACGGTCAGCCCCAGCATTTT. Its translation is CASSLGDNGQPQHF. Complete variable domain (other parts from reference TRBV5-1 and TRBJ1-5): KAGVTQTPRYLIKTRGQQVTLSCSPISGHRSVSWYQQTPGQGLQFLFEYFSETQRNKGNFPGRFSGRQFSNSRSEMNVSTLELGDSALYLCASSLGDNGQPQHFGDGTRLSIL.

This chain connects TRBV10-3 to TRBJ2-7; 7 nucleotides line up with TRBD1. Trimming at V came to 4 bases and at J to 1 base, leaving 7 bases not matched to a gene. CDR1 and CDR2 from the germline V gene are ENHRY and SYGVKD. The CDR3 contains 15 residues. CDR3: CAISVRDRDSYEQYF. The CDR3 nucleotides read TGTGCCATCAGTGTTCGTGACAGGGATTCCTACGAGCAGTACTTC.

DNA of the CDR3: TGTGCCAGCAGTTACCGTCTGAGGGAAATCTTTGGGGCTTTCTTT. This gives the protein CASSYRLREIFGAFF. The rearrangement uses TRBV6-6 and TRBJ1-1; no firm D call. The CDR3 has 15 amino acids. Germline loops: CDR1 MNHNY, CDR2 SVGAGI (reference sequence). Trimming stripped 2 bases from V and 11 bases from J, with 21 bases between.

The J gene is TRBJ1-1, the V gene TRBV30, with D unclear. From germline, CDR1 is GTSNPN and CDR2 SVGIG (reference sequence). CDR3 length: 12 residues. V was clipped by 6 bases and J by 1 base, with 9 bases between them. CDR3 nucleotides: TGTGCCTGCCGTAGGGAGAACACTGAAGCTTTCTTT. Protein product: CACRRENTEAFF.

The V call is TRBV9, the J call TRBJ1-2, with D possibly being TRBD1 (5 bases). Per germline, CDR1 SGDLS and CDR2 YYNGEE. The V end was cut by 6 bases, the J end by 3 bases, with 24 bases between. The CDR3 is 17 residues long. The CDR3 is CASTPSPGRDSYYGYTF. The CDR3 coding sequence is TGTGCCAGCACCCCCAGCCCCGGCAGGGATTCCTACTATGGCTACACCTTC.

The V gene is TRBV9, the J gene TRBJ2-1, with 8 bases aligning to TRBD2. The CDR3 length is 15 residues. The junction had 8 bases not matched to a gene; V was cut back by 3 bases and J by 6 bases. CDR1 is SGDLS, CDR2 YYNGEE, per germline. The CDR3 reads CASSAGGGHFNEQFF. Here the CDR3 DNA reads TGTGCCAGCAGCGCCGGCGGGGGGCACTTCAATGAGCAGTTCTTC.

As concerns this clone: The sample carries other DNA sequences with the same CDR3. The CDR3 bases are TGTGCCAGCAGCTTAGGGACGGGCACCGGGGAGCTGTTTTTT. Residues: CASSLGTGTGELFF. The chain combines TRBV7-2 with TRBJ2-2; D call uncertain. The germline V gene has CDR1 SGHTA and CDR2 FQGNSA. V lost 1 base and J 4 bases, leaving 7 bases between the germline ends. The CDR3 totals 14 residues.

V gene TRBV29-1 combines with J gene TRBJ2-1; weak D call: TRBD2 (6 bases). Germline V lookup: CDR1 SQVTM, CDR2 ANQGSEA. The CDR3 runs to 14 residues. Trimming removed 6 bases from V and 0 bases from J, with 12 bases in between. CDR3 bases: TGCAGCGTCGGGGGTCTACCCTCCTACAATGAGCAGTTCTTC. It specifies CSVGGLPSYNEQFF.